The 29 T cell receptor beta chains below all came from one sample that was sequenced in a study of shared clonotypes between healthy human individuals. This table comes from immunoSEQ multiplex PCR, and its TCRdb copy is limited to in-frame clones, with some not included. This table holds roughly 1,500,000 clones, roughly 98.5% found once. Sequencing was performed on naive CD4+ T cells sorted from blood. Subset indicated: CD45RA+ positively selected. All receptors come from a man aged 25-45 years in good health.

CDR3 sequence reads: CASSPEGYEQYF. The CDR3 DNA is TGTGCCAGCAGTCCTGAGGGTTACGAGCAGTACTTC. The chain recombines TRBV28 with TRBJ2-7, with a possible D match to TRBD2 (5 bases). The CDR3 runs to 12 residues. Between the trimmed V and J ends, which lost 5 bases and 4 bases, there was a span of 9 bases. CDR1 and CDR2 from the germline V gene are MDHEN and SYDVKM.

Only one count was recorded for this clone. This chain links TRBV27 with TRBJ2-7; D call uncertain. The germline gives CDR1 MNHEY, CDR2 SMNVEV (reference sequence). This CDR3 contains 14 residues. The V end lost 3 bases, the J end lost 5 bases, and 14 bases lay between the germline ends. As DNA, the CDR3 is TGTGCCAGCAGTTTTCGGACGGATTATGACGAGCAGTACTTC. It yields the protein CASSFRTDYDEQYF.

On this clone: Mismatch with germline at one junction end may stem from a read error. The CDR3 loop is CASSYSAPATYEQYF. The CDR3, as DNA: TGTGCCAGCAGCTACTCGGCCCCAGCCACCTACGAGCAGTACTTC. The V call is TRBV6-5, the J call TRBJ2-7; no firm D call. CDR3 length: 15 amino acids. The germline gives CDR1 MNHEY, CDR2 SVGAGI.

The CDR3: CASSRFYEQYF. The CDR3 DNA reads TGTGCCAGCAGCAGGTTCTACGAGCAGTACTTC. The rearrangement uses TRBV7-9 and TRBJ2-7; D uncertain. Looked up from germline, CDR1 is SEHNR and CDR2 is FQNEAQ (reference sequence). Trimming shortened V by 5 bases and J by 3 bases, and 5 bases separated the two germline ends. This CDR3 spans 11 amino acids.

The chain links TRBV28 to TRBJ1-2; 8 bases are shared with TRBD1. V lost 8 bases and J lost 3; bases outside the gene matches: 5. Germline V CDR1 and CDR2: MDHEN, SYDVKM. This CDR3 is built from 13 residues. CDR3 loop: CASRQGLDYGYTF. The CDR3 bases are TGTGCCAGCCGACAGGGGTTAGACTATGGCTACACCTTC.

This rearrangement joins TRBV27 to TRBJ1-2; weak D call: TRBD1 (5 bases). The length of the CDR3 is 13 residues. The V end was cut by 6 bases, the J end by 5 bases, with 13 bases between. Germline V gene lookup returns CDR1 MNHEY and CDR2 SMNVEV (reference sequence). The CDR3 region has the DNA TGTGCCAGCAGCCAAAGGGGTTCGTATGGCTACACCTTC. The encoded protein is CASSQRGSYGYTF.

The V and J genes are TRBV9 and TRBJ2-7; no firm D call. The CDR3 has 15 amino acids. Germline V gives CDR1 SGDLS, CDR2 YYNGEE. Trimming took 0 bases from V and 4 from J, leaving 14 bases between them. The CDR3 sequence is CASSVGWGMDYEQYF. DNA of the CDR3: TGTGCCAGCAGCGTAGGATGGGGAATGGATTACGAGCAGTACTTC. Variable domain in full (rest from reference TRBV9 and TRBJ2-7): DSGVTQTPKHLITATGQRVTLRCSPRSGDLSVYWYQQSLDQGLQFLIQYYNGEERAKGNILERFSAQQFPDLHSELNLSSLELGDSALYFCASSVGWGMDYEQYFGPGTRLTVT.

The gene calls are TRBV27 and TRBJ2-1; D ambiguous. The CDR3 loop spans 14 amino acids. CDR1 is MNHEY, CDR2 SMNVEV, per germline (reference sequence). Between the trimmed V and J ends, which lost 3 bases and 0 bases, there was a span of 6 bases. CDR3 region: CASSFRRSYNEQFF. Written as DNA, the CDR3 is TGTGCCAGCAGTTTCCGACGCTCCTACAATGAGCAGTTCTTC.

The rearrangement links TRBV7-9 to TRBJ2-6; D may correspond to TRBD1 or TRBD2 (5 bases each). V lost 3 bases to trimming and J lost 3 bases, with 9 bases between them. From germline, CDR1 is SEHNR and CDR2 FQNEAQ (reference sequence). This CDR3 region has 15 residues. The DNA for the CDR3 is TGTGCCAGCAGCTTTGTTGGGGGTGGGGCCAACGTCCTGACTTTC. Translation: CASSFVGGGANVLTF.

The rearrangement uses TRBV6-1 and TRBJ2-7; the D gene is possibly TRBD1 (7 bases). V shed 5 bases and J shed 0 bases, with 14 bases lying between them. CDR1 and CDR2 from the germline V gene are MNHNS and SASEGT. This CDR3 contains 15 residues. The CDR3 region is CASSPAGQSSYEQYF. Here the CDR3 DNA reads TGTGCCAGCAGTCCCGCGGGACAGAGCTCCTACGAGCAGTACTTC.

This chain uses TRBV30 with TRBJ1-2; no reliable D call. The V end was cut by 0 bases, the J end by 13 bases, with 15 bases between. This CDR3 is 12 amino acids long. The germline CDR1 and CDR2 sequences are GTSNPN and SVGIG (reference sequence). The CDR3 nucleotides read TGTGCCTGGAGTGTTAACAAGGCAGCCGCCACCTTC. Amino acid sequence: CAWSVNKAAATF.

The chain has TRBV4-1 and TRBJ2-5; D is ambiguous. Germline V CDR1 and CDR2: MGHRA, YSYEKL. V shed 1 base and J shed 5 bases, with 8 bases lying between them. This CDR3 is built from 13 residues. CDR3 sequence (DNA): TGCGCCAGCAGCCAAGTACTGGTGGAGACCCAGTACTTC. Its translation: CASSQVLVETQYF.

The chain is built from TRBV14 and TRBJ1-2, with D perhaps matching TRBD1 (6 bases). This CDR3 spans 15 amino acids. CDR1 and CDR2 from the germline V gene are SGHDN and FVKESK. V lost 4 bases, J lost 5 bases, and 17 bases lay in between. CDR3 protein: CASSRERGASYGYTF. CDR3 nucleotides: TGTGCCAGCAGCCGTGAAAGGGGGGCCTCATATGGCTACACCTTC.

This clone occurred once. The V gene is TRBV7-2, the J gene TRBJ1-3; no firm D call. The CDR3 totals 14 residues. Trimming took 1 base from V and 6 from J, leaving 10 bases between them. Germline V gives CDR1 SGHTA, CDR2 FQGNSA. CDR3 in DNA: TGTGCCAGCAGCTTAGATGGGGTCCAAAACACCATATATTTT. It codes for CASSLDGVQNTIYF.

This chain connects TRBV10-3 to TRBJ2-7; the match to TRBD1 covers 10 bases. This CDR3 comprises 21 residues. Germline CDR1 reads ENHRY; CDR2 reads SYGVKD. Unmatched junction bases numbered 21, after V lost 4 bases and J lost 0 bases. CDR3 nucleotides: TGTGCCATCAGTGTGGCAGGCTCTGGGACAGGGGCGAATCCCACCTCCTACGAGCAGTACTTC. Amino acids: CAISVAGSGTGANPTSYEQYF.

The chain uses TRBV12-5 and TRBJ1-5, with a weak D call TRBD1 (6 bases). The germline V gene has CDR1 LGHNT and CDR2 FRNRAP. V dropped 6 bases and J dropped 0 bases, with 15 bases sitting between them. This CDR3 comprises 16 residues. DNA for the CDR3: TGTGCTAGTGGCCCGCGGACAGAGTTTAGCAATCAGCCCCAGCATTTT. Translated, it gives CASGPRTEFSNQPQHF.

Here the CDR3 reads CASSLKELAGGWGTQYF. In nucleotides, the CDR3 is TGTGCCAGCAGCTTAAAAGAATTAGCGGGAGGTTGGGGGACCCAGTACTTC. The chain links TRBV7-8 to TRBJ2-5; 10 bases line up with TRBD2. With V trimmed by 2 bases and J by 7 bases, 13 bases remained unmatched. Germline values: CDR1 SGHVS, CDR2 FQNEAQ. This CDR3 is 17 amino acids long.

The V and J genes are TRBV29-1 and TRBJ1-1; unclear D gene. V lost 5 bases to trimming and J lost 1 base, with 14 bases between them. The CDR3 consists of 14 residues. Germline V lookup: CDR1 SQVTM, CDR2 ANQGSEA. The DNA of the CDR3 is TGCAGCGTTTTAGTAGGCCCCGGGAACACTGAAGCTTTCTTT. It encodes CSVLVGPGNTEAFF.

With regard to this clone: Other DNA sequences in this specimen translate into the identical CDR3. The chain carries TRBV20-1 and TRBJ1-5; D is uncertain. V lost 6 bases, J lost 2 bases, and 5 bases lay in between. The CDR3 consists of 11 residues. Germline-derived CDR1 and CDR2 are DFQATT and SNEGSKA (reference sequence). CDR3 residues: CSARGNQPQHF. CDR3 bases: TGCAGTGCACGGGGCAATCAGCCCCAGCATTTT.

The V call is TRBV27, the J call TRBJ2-2; the D is unclear. The CDR3 sequence is 15 residues long. CDR1 and CDR2 (germline): MNHEY, SMNVEV (reference sequence). With 0 bases removed from V and 5 bases from J, the gap between germline ends came to 10 bases. In DNA form, the CDR3 reads TGTGCCAGCAGTTTATCGGTCCCTGGGACCGGGGAGCTGTTTTTT. This translates into CASSLSVPGTGELFF.

The V and J genes are TRBV10-3 and TRBJ2-7; D unresolved. This CDR3 spans 11 amino acids. Germline loops: CDR1 ENHRY, CDR2 SYGVKD. V lost 2 bases and J lost 5, with 4 bases in between. CDR3 amino acids: CAISELHEQYF. CDR3 DNA sequence: TGTGCCATCAGTGAGCTCCACGAGCAGTACTTC.

The chain carries TRBV6-4 and TRBJ2-3, with D possibly being TRBD1 or TRBD2 (5 bases each). The V gene's germline CDR1 is MRHNA and CDR2 SNTAGT. The CDR3 has 16 residues. V was cut by 4 bases and J by 4 bases, with 18 bases left in between. The CDR3 region has the DNA TGTGCCAGCAGTGCCAAACCGGGACCCATGGCAGATACGCAGTATTTT. Its protein product is CASSAKPGPMADTQYF.

The rearrangement joins TRBV11-2 to TRBJ1-5; the D gene is possibly TRBD1 (5 bases). Germline loops: CDR1 SGHAT, CDR2 FQNNGV. Between the trimmed V and J ends, which lost 5 bases and 6 bases, there was a span of 26 bases. CDR3 length: 18 residues. CDR3 sequence reads: CASSPSRTSRMGFQPQHF. For the CDR3, the DNA is TGTGCCAGCAGCCCGTCCCGGACATCAAGGATGGGATTTCAGCCCCAGCATTTT.

The chain employs TRBV10-3 and TRBJ1-3; D remains unclear. V lost 8 bases and J 0 bases, leaving 14 bases between the germline ends. The CDR3 runs to 15 residues. Germline loops: CDR1 ENHRY, CDR2 SYGVKD. The DNA for the CDR3 is TGTGCCATCGGCCAAGGCGGGAACTCTGGAAACACCATATATTTT. It is translated as CAIGQGGNSGNTIYF.

This clone was detected once. The V gene is TRBV9, the J gene TRBJ2-7; D is possibly TRBD1 or TRBD2 (5 bases each). V was clipped by 4 bases and J by 0 bases, with 14 bases between them. Looked up from germline, CDR1 is SGDLS and CDR2 is YYNGEE. The CDR3 length is 15 residues. CDR3: CASSPSGTPSYEQYF. In DNA, the CDR3 is TGTGCCAGCAGCCCTTCCGGGACCCCCTCCTACGAGCAGTACTTC.

The chain combines TRBV4-3 with TRBJ2-7; D may be TRBD2 (5 bases). Germline V gene data show CDR1 as LGHNA and CDR2 as YSLEER. With 0 bases removed from V and 2 bases from J, the gap between germline ends came to 11 bases. The CDR3 extends over 15 amino acids. The CDR3 protein is CASSQDEGSTYEQYF. The CDR3 nucleotides read TGCGCCAGCAGCCAAGATGAGGGTTCTACCTACGAGCAGTACTTC.

The chain couples TRBV5-6 to TRBJ2-3; 9 nucleotides align to TRBD1. This CDR3 region has 15 residues. Germline V gene sequence: CDR1 SGHDT, CDR2 YYEEEE. With 4 bases clipped from V and 0 bases from J, the junction kept 3 bases outside the gene matches. The CDR3 sequence: CASSRQGGSTDTQYF. The CDR3 DNA reads TGTGCCAGCAGCCGACAGGGGGGCAGCACAGATACGCAGTATTTT.

J is TRBJ2-7 and V is TRBV4-2; 9 bases align to TRBD2. CDR3 length: 16 residues. CDR1 is LGHNA, CDR2 YNFKEQ, per germline. V lost 1 base and J lost 2; bases outside the gene matches: 6. The CDR3 DNA sequence: TGTGCCAGCAGCCAAGTCGGGCTAGCGGGGACCTACGAGCAGTACTTC. This gives the protein CASSQVGLAGTYEQYF.

This rearrangement joins TRBV14 to TRBJ1-1, with TRBD1 as a possible D gene (6 bases). CDR1 SGHDN and CDR2 FVKESK come from the germline V gene. This CDR3 is 16 amino acids long. V lost 4 bases and J 5 bases, leaving 20 bases between the germline ends. The DNA of the CDR3 is TGTGCCAGCAGCCCTGCCGGGGGGCGGCTGAGAACTGAAGCTTTCTTT. This codes for CASSPAGGRLRTEAFF.